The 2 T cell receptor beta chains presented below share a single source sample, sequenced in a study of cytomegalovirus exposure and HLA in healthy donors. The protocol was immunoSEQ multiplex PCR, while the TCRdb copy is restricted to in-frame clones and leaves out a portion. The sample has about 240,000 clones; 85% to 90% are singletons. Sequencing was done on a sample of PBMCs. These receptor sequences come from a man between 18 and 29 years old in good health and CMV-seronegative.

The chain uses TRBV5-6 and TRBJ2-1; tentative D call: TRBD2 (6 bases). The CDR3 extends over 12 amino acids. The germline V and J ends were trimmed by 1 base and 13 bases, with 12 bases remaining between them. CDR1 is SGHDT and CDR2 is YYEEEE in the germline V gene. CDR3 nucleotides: TGTGCCAGCAGCTTGAGCAGCGGGTCCCAGTTCTTC. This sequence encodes CASSLSSGSQFF.

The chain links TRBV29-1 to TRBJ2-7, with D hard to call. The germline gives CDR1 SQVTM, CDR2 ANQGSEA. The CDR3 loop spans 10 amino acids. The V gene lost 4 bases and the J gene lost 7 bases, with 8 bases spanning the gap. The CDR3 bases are TGCAGCGTTGTTATACGGGAGCAGTACTTC. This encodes CSVVIREQYF.